This TCR beta chain was profiled in a study of T cells in Graves' hyperthyroidism and ophthalmopathy. The study, taken as a whole, reports: Ophthalmopathy, which appeared later, was predicted by the model a median around 6.9 months before onset. In blood, most of the thyroid clonotypes expanded above 0.001 were also present.

Hyperthyroidism, newly diagnosed and lasting under 2 months, affected patients aged 18 to 65. Diagnoses rested on clinical symptoms, serum thyroxine and TRAb, thyroid ultrasound and orbital computed tomography. The CDR3 is made up of 13 amino acids. V shed 1 base and J shed 10 bases, with 11 bases lying between them. Germline CDR1 and CDR2: SGHNT and YENEEA. The table lists this clonotype with many counts. What it binds is not known. RNA transcripts served as the template for amplifying TCR beta CDR3 regions. The HTBI primer set served for first-round RT-PCR of the TCR CDR3. TCRdb passed the multiplex PCR reads through MiXCR, listing each CDR3 protein once. This sample has around 380,000 distinct CDR3 sequences; approximately 13% occur once, and the top ten carry more than 20%.

Sequences were obtained from blood. The source is a man younger than 45 with Graves' hyperthyroidism that later progressed to Graves' ophthalmopathy. This sequence joins TRBV11-3 and TRBJ2-1, with D possibly TRBD2 on 5 matching bases. The CDR3 sequence: CASSLVGGGEQFF. CDR3 sequence (DNA): TGTGCCAGCAGCTTAGTTGGTGGAGGCGAGCAGTTCTTC. Supplemented by reference TRBV11-3 and TRBJ2-1, the full variable domain reads EAGVVQSPRYKIIEKKQPVAFWCNPISGHNTLYWYLQNLGQGPELLIRYENEEAVDDSQLPKDRFSAERLKGVDSTLKIQPAELGDSAVYLCASSLVGGGEQFFGPGTRLTVL.